The 32 T cell receptor beta chains given below trace back to one sample, sequenced in a study of blood T cells in healthy people across ages. A second PCR of 7 to 11 cycles used a sample-barcoded 5' primer and a J-beta primer mix. TCRdb analysed the 5' RACE reads with MiXCR anew, one entry per CDR3 protein. The sample gives approximately 800,000 distinct CDR3 sequences, less than 80% of which show up once; about 27% is in the top ten. The specimen was blood. The source of these receptors is a man aged 25 to 40 in good health.

DNA for the CDR3: TGCAGCGTTGAAGCGGCTAGCGGGAATGAGCAGTACTTC. It translates to CSVEAASGNEQYF. V is TRBV29-1 and J is TRBJ2-5; 9 bases are shared with TRBD2. Trimming cost V 1 base and J 11 bases; bases outside gene matches: 8. The germline V gene encodes CDR1 SQVTM and CDR2 ANQGSEA. The CDR3 spans 13 residues.

This chain connects TRBV7-3 to TRBJ2-4, with D maybe TRBD2 (7 bases). This CDR3 region has 18 residues. The V end lost 9 bases, the J end lost 2 bases, and 26 bases lay between the germline ends. CDR1 and CDR2 (germline): SGHTA, FQGTGA. CDR3 nucleotide sequence: TGTGCCAGTCCCGACGGACAGTCCCTCGGGGGGACCAAAAACATTCAGTACTTC. Its translation: CASPDGQSLGGTKNIQYF.

The chain links TRBV9 to TRBJ1-2, with D tentatively TRBD1 (6 bases). This CDR3 spans 12 amino acids. With 7 bases removed from V and 5 bases from J, the gap between germline ends came to 12 bases. Germline CDR1 and CDR2: SGDLS and YYNGEE. The CDR3 DNA reads as TGTGCCAGCCTTTCGGGGGCATATGGCTACACCTTC. It translates to CASLSGAYGYTF.

The chain couples TRBV12-3 or TRBV12-4 to TRBJ2-3; D is possibly TRBD1 (6 bases). V lost 6 bases and J lost 6, with 13 bases in between. The CDR3 is made up of 13 amino acids. This CDR3 reads CASRRTVLDTQYF. The DNA for the CDR3 is TGTGCCAGCAGGCGGACAGTCCTGGATACGCAGTATTTT.

This chain connects TRBV20-1 to TRBJ1-5; D may be TRBD1 (5 bases). CDR3 size: 15 residues. In germline, CDR1 is DFQATT, CDR2 SNEGSKA (reference sequence). V dropped 0 bases and J dropped 4 bases, with 13 bases sitting between them. In DNA form, the CDR3 reads TGCAGTGCTAGAGATGGGGCCTGGGGGAATCAGCCCCAGCATTTT. It codes for CSARDGAWGNQPQHF.

The chain is built from TRBV12-3 or TRBV12-4 and TRBJ2-1; D tentatively fits TRBD1 or TRBD2 (5 bases each). The closer fit of TRBJ2-7 to the DNA end suggests the J call may be wrong. The CDR3 loop spans 15 amino acids. The CDR3 DNA follows: TGTGCCAGCAGTTTAGGGGACGTTGAGGCCTACGAGCAGTACTTC. Translating gives CASSLGDVEAYEQYF.

CDR3 sequence reads: CSASALAGGGNFYEQYF. The CDR3 DNA reads TGCAGTGCTAGTGCCCTAGCGGGGGGGGGAAATTTCTACGAGCAGTACTTC. The rearrangement uses TRBV20-1 and TRBJ2-7; 12 bases fit TRBD2. J gave up 3 bases and V 3 bases, and 12 bases lay outside the gene matches. CDR3 length equals 17 residues. Germline loops: CDR1 DFQATT, CDR2 SNEGSKA (reference sequence).

This chain links TRBV27 with TRBJ2-1; no clear D. Trimming pared 5 bases from V and 0 bases from J, leaving 14 bases between. Germline V gene sequence: CDR1 MNHEY, CDR2 SMNVEV (reference sequence). This CDR3 comprises 16 residues. The CDR3 spells CASSPLVGGSYNEQFF. The CDR3 coding sequence is TGTGCCAGCAGTCCGCTAGTCGGTGGCTCCTACAATGAGCAGTTCTTC.

The chain recombines TRBV9 with TRBJ2-1, with unresolved D. Looked up from germline, CDR1 is SGDLS and CDR2 is YYNGEE. This CDR3 comprises 11 residues. The V end lost 0 bases, the J end lost 10 bases, and 5 bases lay between the germline ends. The CDR3 region has the DNA TGTGCCAGCAGCGTAGACGTAGAGCAGTTCTTC. It translates to CASSVDVEQFF.

J is TRBJ2-7 and V is TRBV20-1; D is unclear. This CDR3 is 14 amino acids long. V shed 0 bases and J shed 1 base, with 10 bases lying between them. Germline values: CDR1 DFQATT, CDR2 SNEGSKA (reference sequence). The CDR3 region is CSARDNRRSYEQYF. DNA of the CDR3: TGCAGTGCTAGAGATAATCGCAGATCCTACGAGCAGTACTTC.

V gene TRBV11-2 combines with J gene TRBJ2-2, with unresolved D. The germline V gene encodes CDR1 SGHAT and CDR2 FQNNGV. V shed 5 bases and J shed 6 bases, with 10 bases lying between them. The CDR3 sequence is 13 residues long. The CDR3 is CASSPNRAGELFF. The CDR3 nucleotides are TGTGCCAGCAGCCCCAACCGGGCCGGGGAGCTGTTTTTT. The full variable domain, rest sourced from reference TRBV11-2 and TRBJ2-2, is EAGVAQSPRYKIIEKRQSVAFWCNPISGHATLYWYQQILGQGPKLLIQFQNNGVVDDSQLPKDRFSAERLKGVDSTLKIQPAKLEDSAVYLCASSPNRAGELFFGEGSRLTVL.

The chain combines TRBV4-2 with TRBJ2-2; possibly TRBD2 for D (5 bases). Germline V CDR1 and CDR2: LGHNA, YNFKEQ. This CDR3 region has 16 residues. V lost 3 bases, J lost 0 bases, and 11 bases lay in between. CDR3 nucleotides: TGTGCCAGCAGCCAGGAGACTATAACGAACACCGGGGAGCTGTTTTTT. Residues: CASSQETITNTGELFF.

This clonotype was observed once. V and J are TRBV28 and TRBJ2-7, with 9 nucleotides matching TRBD2. Trimming removed 10 bases from V and 1 base from J; junction bases left unmatched: 20. The CDR3 extends over 18 amino acids. Germline lookup yields CDR1 MDHEN and CDR2 SYDVKM. The CDR3 bases are TGTGCCACCCAACCCTTAGCGGGAGTCGAATTCCGTTCCTACGAGCAGTACTTC. It specifies CATQPLAGVEFRSYEQYF. The full variable domain, with the rest looked up from reference TRBV28 and TRBJ2-7, is DVKVTQSSRYLVKRTGEKVFLECVQDMDHENMFWYRQDPGLGLRLIYFSYDVKMKEKGDIPEGYSVSREKKERFSLILESASTNQTSMYLCATQPLAGVEFRSYEQYFGPGTRLTVT.

The chain has TRBV12-3 or TRBV12-4 and TRBJ2-1, with 7 bases identical to TRBD1. The CDR3 is 14 amino acids. The trim removed 5 bases at V and 9 bases at J, leaving 10 bases unmatched. Written as DNA, the CDR3 is TGTGCCAGCAGTCCCCCGACAGGGCAGGGTGAGCAGTTCTTC. This translates into CASSPPTGQGEQFF.

The count of this clonotype is one. The chain carries TRBV20-1 and TRBJ2-4, with 9 bases matching TRBD1. The J call may not be correct, given that the DNA end is closer to TRBJ2-7. This CDR3 has 14 amino acids. The germline V gene encodes CDR1 DFQATT and CDR2 SNEGSKA (reference sequence). Here the CDR3 reads CSARKPGQGNEQYF. The CDR3 nucleotides read TGCAGTGCTAGGAAACCGGGACAGGGTAACGAGCAGTACTTC.

The rearrangement uses TRBV10-3 and TRBJ2-1; 8 bases map to TRBD1. Unmatched junction bases numbered 11, after V lost 0 bases and J lost 7 bases. Germline V gene sequence: CDR1 ENHRY, CDR2 SYGVKD. The CDR3 is 17 amino acids. The CDR3 DNA is TGTGCCATCAGTGAGTCGATTTCAGGGGGCTTGGTGAATGAGCAGTTCTTC. It is translated as CAISESISGGLVNEQFF.

J is TRBJ1-5 and V is TRBV6-1, with 7 bases lining up with TRBD1. Germline lookup yields CDR1 MNHNS and CDR2 SASEGT. The CDR3 has 14 amino acids. With 4 bases clipped from V and 6 bases from J, the junction kept 6 bases outside the gene matches. As DNA, the CDR3 is TGTGCCAGCAGTGCCAGGGGGAAGAGTCAGCCCCAGCATTTT. Its protein is CASSARGKSQPQHF.

This clonotype was observed a handful of times. V is TRBV6-5 and J is TRBJ2-5; D gene ambiguous. Germline CDR1 and CDR2: MNHEY and SVGAGI. The CDR3 length is 12 residues. Trimming removed 2 bases from V and 5 bases from J, with 6 bases in between. CDR3 amino acids: CASSYNGETQYF. In nucleotides, the CDR3 is TGTGCCAGCAGTTACAATGGGGAGACCCAGTACTTC.

The CDR3 loop reads CAASTLMAYEQYF. In DNA, the CDR3 is TGTGCCGCCTCGACGCTTATGGCCTACGAGCAGTACTTC. The chain recombines TRBV6-6 with TRBJ2-7; D not resolved. CDR1 is MNHNY, CDR2 SVGAGI, per germline (reference sequence). This CDR3 has 13 amino acids. Trimming removed 11 bases at V and 2 bases at J, with 16 bases between.

As for this clonotype: The junction differs from germline at one of its ends, possibly a read error. The chain is built from TRBV7-9 and TRBJ2-4; D call uncertain. CDR3 size: 14 residues. CDR1 SEHNR and CDR2 FQNEAQ come from the germline V gene (reference sequence). CDR3 DNA: TGTGTCAGCAGCTCCTTGCTAGCCAAAAACATTCAGTACTTC. Translation: CVSSSLLAKNIQYF.

The genes are TRBV7-2 and TRBJ2-5; tentative D call: TRBD2 (7 bases). This CDR3 spans 14 amino acids. The V and J ends lost 4 bases and 11 bases respectively, with 20 bases between them. Germline V gene data show CDR1 as SGHTA and CDR2 as FQGNSA. The CDR3 loop is CASSSNRDYNEQYF. Here the CDR3 DNA reads TGTGCCAGCAGCTCCAACAGGGACTACAATGAGCAGTACTTC.

The chain is built from TRBV7-6 and TRBJ1-5; possible D gene TRBD1, 6 bases. Germline V gives CDR1 SGHVS, CDR2 FNYEAQ. V gave up 2 bases and J gave up 3 bases, with 14 bases separating them. The length of the CDR3 is 16 residues. The CDR3 protein is CASSLNAGAFNQPQHF. The CDR3 DNA follows: TGTGCCAGCAGCTTAAACGCAGGGGCCTTCAATCAGCCCCAGCATTTT.

The chain uses TRBV5-1 and TRBJ2-7, with TRBD1 matching over 9 bases. Per germline, CDR1 SGHRS and CDR2 YFSETQ. V lost 4 bases to trimming and J lost 0 bases; unmatched junction nucleotides: 8. This CDR3 is built from 16 residues. The CDR3 coding sequence is TGCGCCAGCAGCACGGGACAGGGAAGGGGCTCCTACGAGCAGTACTTC. This encodes CASSTGQGRGSYEQYF.

V usage is TRBV20-1 and J usage is TRBJ2-2; TRBD1 might be the D (5 bases). CDR3 size: 13 residues. Looked up from germline, CDR1 is DFQATT and CDR2 is SNEGSKA (reference sequence). Trimming stripped 0 bases from V and 6 bases from J, with 8 bases between. CDR3 DNA sequence: TGCAGTGCTAGAGATCCAGGGCCCGGGGAGCTGTTTTTT. This translates into CSARDPGPGELFF.

Worth noting for this clonotype: A read error may account for a junction end that differs from germline. The gene calls are TRBV7-9 and TRBJ2-1, with D hard to call. The germline CDR1 and CDR2 sequences are SEHNR and FQNEAQ (reference sequence). The CDR3 sequence is 13 residues long. For the CDR3, the DNA is TGTGCCGGCAGCTTAGCAATCTTAATTGAGCAGTTCTTC. It encodes CAGSLAILIEQFF.

This clonotype has only a few counts. The rearrangement uses TRBV20-1 and TRBJ2-1, with 8 bases fitting TRBD2. With 5 bases clipped from V and 7 bases from J, the junction kept 10 bases outside the gene matches. Germline V lookup: CDR1 DFQATT, CDR2 SNEGSKA (reference sequence). The CDR3 runs 14 residues. The CDR3 DNA follows: TGCAGTGCTCCCATGACCGGGGGGGGTAATGAGCAGTTCTTC. This sequence encodes CSAPMTGGGNEQFF.

The chain links TRBV7-6 to TRBJ1-4, with 8 nucleotides matching TRBD1. CDR3 length: 16 residues. After removal of 1 base from V and 2 bases from J, the junction contained 3 bases not matched to a gene. The V gene's germline CDR1 is SGHVS and CDR2 FNYEAQ. The CDR3 region has the DNA TGTGCCAGCAGCTTAGGTCAGGGGGCGACTAATGAAAAACTGTTTTTT. It codes for CASSLGQGATNEKLFF. Full variable domain (missing parts from reference TRBV7-6 and TRBJ1-4): GAGVSQSPRYKVTKRGQDVALRCDPISGHVSLYWYRQALGQGPEFLTYFNYEAQQDKSGLPNDRFSAERPEGSISTLTIQRTEQRDSAMYRCASSLGQGATNEKLFFGSGTQLSVL.

The V and J genes are TRBV6-6 and TRBJ2-5; 8 bases fit TRBD1. Germline lookup yields CDR1 MNHNY and CDR2 SVGAGI (reference sequence). V gave up 8 bases and J gave up 4 bases; unmatched junction bases: 12. The CDR3 length is 15 residues. CDR3 nucleotides: TGTGCCAGCGCGTATGGGGGACAGGCTGGAGAGACCCAGTACTTC. Its translation: CASAYGGQAGETQYF.

The V and J genes are TRBV28 and TRBJ2-3, with TRBD2 matching over 10 bases. This CDR3 is built from 16 residues. The germline gives CDR1 MDHEN, CDR2 SYDVKM. J lost 1 base, V lost 5 bases, and 6 bases had no gene match. CDR3 amino acids: CASSTLSGGGTDTQYF. The CDR3 nucleotides read TGTGCCAGCAGTACCCTAAGCGGGGGGGGCACAGATACGCAGTATTTT.

The chain couples TRBV10-3 to TRBJ1-2, with 9 bases fitting TRBD1. This CDR3 has 13 amino acids. The germline gives CDR1 ENHRY, CDR2 SYGVKD. The V segment lost 4 bases and the J segment 6 bases; nucleotides outside the gene matches: 3. The CDR3 loop is CAISVTGGDGYTF. CDR3 DNA: TGTGCCATCAGTGTCACAGGGGGCGATGGCTACACCTTC.

The V and J genes are TRBV29-1 and TRBJ2-3, with D possibly TRBD2 on 6 matching bases. Germline V gene sequence: CDR1 SQVTM, CDR2 ANQGSEA. With 6 bases removed from V and 1 base from J, the gap between germline ends came to 11 bases. This CDR3 is built from 13 residues. The DNA for the CDR3 is TGCAGCGTAACTAGCTCGGGCACAGATACGCAGTATTTT. Translating gives CSVTSSGTDTQYF.

This clonotype has a single count. The CDR3 sequence is CASSLGDGSNNEQFF. CDR3 in DNA: TGTGCCAGCAGCTTAGGGGACGGATCAAACAATGAGCAGTTCTTC. The chain has TRBV7-2 and TRBJ2-1; D may correspond to TRBD1 or TRBD2 (5 bases each). V dropped 1 base and J dropped 5 bases, with 12 bases sitting between them. The CDR3 spans 15 residues. Germline CDR1 reads SGHTA; CDR2 reads FQGNSA.